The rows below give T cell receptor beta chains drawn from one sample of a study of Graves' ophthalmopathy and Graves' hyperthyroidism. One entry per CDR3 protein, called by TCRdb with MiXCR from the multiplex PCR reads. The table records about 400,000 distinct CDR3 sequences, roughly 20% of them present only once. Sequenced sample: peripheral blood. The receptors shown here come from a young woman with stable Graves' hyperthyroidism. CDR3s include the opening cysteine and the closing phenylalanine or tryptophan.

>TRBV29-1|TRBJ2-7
CSVGGGGVSYEQYF
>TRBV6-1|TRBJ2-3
CASSPEVSGFTDTQYF
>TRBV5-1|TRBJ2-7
CASSPQESEQYF
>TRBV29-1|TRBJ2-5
CSVEQAGETQYF
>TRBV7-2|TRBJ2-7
CASSLVGWSSGRYEQYF
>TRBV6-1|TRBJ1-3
CASSEGQGYRNTIYF
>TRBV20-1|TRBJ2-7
CSAWWGGREQYF
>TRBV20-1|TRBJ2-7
CSAEDRADYEQYF
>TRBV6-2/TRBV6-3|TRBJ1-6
CASSYDRGRAGSPLHF
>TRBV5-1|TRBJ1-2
CASSTDREDGYTF
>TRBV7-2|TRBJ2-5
CASSLGGGNDETQYF
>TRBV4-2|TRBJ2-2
CASSQDRKRERAGELFF
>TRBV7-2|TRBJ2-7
CASSPTSGINYEQYF
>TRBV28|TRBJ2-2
CASSSGVQTTGELFF
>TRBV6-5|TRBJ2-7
CASSYAGIPDEQYF
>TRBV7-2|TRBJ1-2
CASSASGAAYGYTF
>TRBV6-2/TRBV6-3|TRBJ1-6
CASSLLLSPLHF
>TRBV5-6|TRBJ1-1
CASSVAGLNTEAFF
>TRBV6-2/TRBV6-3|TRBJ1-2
CASSQAGQSYGYTF
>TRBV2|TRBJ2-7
CASSSGTLGEQYF
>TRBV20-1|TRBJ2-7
CSAPALTGYEQYF
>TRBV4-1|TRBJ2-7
CASSQDPAGATYEQYF
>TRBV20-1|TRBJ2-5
CSAILAGGPLAETQYF
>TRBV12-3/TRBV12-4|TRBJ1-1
CASSSRTGSRLMNTEAFF
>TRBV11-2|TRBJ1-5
CASSASPGGLNQPQHF
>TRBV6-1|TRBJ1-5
CASRKRDTDSNQPQHF
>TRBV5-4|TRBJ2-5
CASSLIAAPETQYF
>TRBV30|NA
CAWSVGSGRDEQFF
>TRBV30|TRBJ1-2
CAWSPGTGQYGYTF
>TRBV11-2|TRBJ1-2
CASSLDYRRGYTF
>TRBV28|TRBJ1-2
CASSLAGMWYGYTF
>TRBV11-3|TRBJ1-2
CASSIGAAKYGYTF
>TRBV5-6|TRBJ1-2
CASSLEGDSFNYGYTF
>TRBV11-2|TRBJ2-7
CASSLVRAGNYLKSYEQYF
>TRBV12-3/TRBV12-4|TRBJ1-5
CASSFGDRAFNSNQPQHF
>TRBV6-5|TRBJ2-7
CASSYTSGMGPYEQYF
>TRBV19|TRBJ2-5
CASSLAGAETQYF
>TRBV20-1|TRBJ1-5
CSARGQGEYQPQHF
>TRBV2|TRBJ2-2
CAGRTTTTGELFF
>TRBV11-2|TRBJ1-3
CASSLEYSSGNTIYF
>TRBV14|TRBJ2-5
CASSQYQAGLETQYF
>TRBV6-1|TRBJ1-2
CASRRTGSGYTF
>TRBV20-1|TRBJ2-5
CSARDLRAGGGETQYF
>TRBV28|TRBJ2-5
CASSQRLAGEGETQYF